This TCR beta chain was found in a study of shared clonotypes between healthy human individuals. Study results and caveats: Memory subsets generally showed smaller estimated richness than naive subsets did.

To note about this clone: Its antigen is unidentified.

Each sorted subset replicate got 200 ng genomic DNA, 25,000 to 35,000 genomes. Authors' processing steps: As immunoSEQ supplied junction-only sequences (without quality scores), filtering differed. Assay used: immunoSEQ multiplex PCR; TCRdb lists only in-frame clones, some missing. The DNA was the basis for D and trimming; V, J and clone size are from that table. Of almost 750,000 clones listed, 72% are singletons. J lost 2 bases, V lost 6 bases, and 3 bases had no gene match. The CDR3 extends over 14 amino acids. Germline-derived CDR1 and CDR2 are SNHLY and FYNNEI. The rearrangement links TRBV2 to TRBJ1-1; 10 bases align to TRBD1. Sequencing was carried out using memory CD4+ T cells sorted from blood. Sample subset: CD45RA-negative fraction. The sequence came from a young woman in good health. The CDR3, as DNA: TGTGCCAGCAGGGGACAGGGGAAAAACACTGAAGCTTTCTTT. Its protein is CASRGQGKNTEAFF.